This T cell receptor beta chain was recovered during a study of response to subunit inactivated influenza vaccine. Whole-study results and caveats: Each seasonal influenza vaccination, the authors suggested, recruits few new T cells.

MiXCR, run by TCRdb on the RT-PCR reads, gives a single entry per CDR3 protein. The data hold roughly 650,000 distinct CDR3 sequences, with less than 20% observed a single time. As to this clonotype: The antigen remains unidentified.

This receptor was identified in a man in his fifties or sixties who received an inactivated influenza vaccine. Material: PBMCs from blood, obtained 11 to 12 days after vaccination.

The CDR3 DNA reads TGTGCCAGCAGTTATAATCTCGACGGGGTAAGCTCCTACGAGCAGTACTTC. Protein sequence: CASSYNLDGVSSYEQYF. The V call is TRBV6-5, the J call TRBJ2-7, with D perhaps matching TRBD2 (5 bases). The CDR3 contains 17 residues. Germline CDR1 is MNHEY and CDR2 is SVGAGI. The V end lost 3 bases, the J end lost 0 bases, and 18 bases lay between the germline ends.